The 3 T cell receptor beta chains given below trace back to one sample, sequenced in a study of graft-versus-host responses after intestinal transplantation. The repertoire was sequenced with immunoSEQ multiplex PCR; TCRdb's copy has only in-frame clones and lacks some. The sample shows about 85,000 clones, 91% of them seen only once. These TCRs' antigens remain unknown. The sequences come from unstimulated CD8+ T cells sorted from spleen or lymph node cells, collected before transplant. The source is a human donor who was the organ donor for an intestinal transplant.

The chain couples TRBV13 to TRBJ1-1, with a possible D match to TRBD1 (5 bases). The CDR3 has 11 amino acids. V was cut by 6 bases and J by 8 bases, with 10 bases left in between. Germline CDR1 and CDR2: PRHDT and FYEKMQ (reference sequence). CDR3 sequence (DNA): TGTGCCAGCAGGGGGGGAGCCGAAGCTTTCTTT. It yields the protein CASRGGAEAFF.

The rearrangement uses TRBV2 and TRBJ2-3; unclear D gene. Germline V CDR1 and CDR2: SNHLY, FYNNEI. V was shortened by 3 bases and J by 2 bases, with 6 bases between the two germline ends. The CDR3 is 13 residues long. CDR3 region: CASSDWYTDTQYF. CDR3 coding DNA: TGTGCCAGCAGTGATTGGTACACAGATACGCAGTATTTT.

The chain recombines TRBV11-2 with TRBJ1-2; 7 nucleotides align to TRBD1. Per the germline V gene, CDR1 is SGHAT and CDR2 is FQNNGV. The CDR3 runs to 17 residues. The V and J ends lost 0 bases and 5 bases, in that order; junction bases with no gene match: 12. CDR3 region: CASSLDQWGDSSYGYTF. The DNA of the CDR3 is TGTGCCAGCAGCTTAGATCAGTGGGGGGACAGCTCATATGGCTACACCTTC.